This TCR beta chain was identified during a study of naive and memory T cell subsets. This clonotype was recorded many times. Its target is unknown. Germline V gene sequence: CDR1 MDHEN, CDR2 SYDVKM. V was shortened by 6 bases and J by 2 bases, with 14 bases between the two germline ends. The CDR3 contains 14 residues. Ligated cDNA underwent four rounds of PCR with nested alpha and beta constant region primers and SP2. Reverse transcription of blood and skin TCR RNA was primed at alpha and beta constant regions. One entry per CDR3 protein, called by TCRdb with MiXCR from the UMI-ligation and nested PCR reads. Of around 37,000 distinct CDR3 sequences in the sample, 11% were seen once. Treatment denoted: skin biopsy from PPD injection site in Mantoux-positive individual. The library had UMIs added by 3' ligation of an oligonucleotide to TCR cDNA. Biopsied sites were PPD injections in people with a positive Mantoux test.

Study-level findings and limits: This RNA-based method may be sensitive to activation-related transcript changes. Delayed type IV hypersensitivity infiltration was taken to explain higher tuberculin-site TCR counts.

This rearrangement joins TRBV28 to TRBJ2-7; D remains ambiguous. This clonotype was obtained from an adult in good health. The sequencing used skin, collected from a tuberculin skin test site. The CDR3 DNA follows: TGTGCCAGCAGCTCCGATACTCCTCCCTACGAGCAGTACTTC. Translation: CASSSDTPPYEQYF. Complete variable domain (other parts from reference TRBV28 and TRBJ2-7): DVKVTQSSRYLVKRTGEKVFLECVQDMDHENMFWYRQDPGLGLRLIYFSYDVKMKEKGDIPEGYSVSREKKERFSLILESASTNQTSMYLCASSSDTPPYEQYFGPGTRLTVT.